Presented here are 11 T cell receptor beta chains from one specimen sequenced in a study of breast tumors, draining lymph nodes, adjacent tissues. Breast cancer patients provided tissue from their axillary draining lymph nodes. One entry per CDR3 protein results from TCRdb running MiXCR on the multiplex PCR reads. Of approximately 120,000 distinct CDR3 sequences listed, around 21% are singletons. The sample consisted of axillary lymph node tissue. These receptors were taken from a female donor with breast cancer. Some clones in this sample may be carry-over from other donors' samples.

This clonotype was found many times. The chain carries TRBV6-1 and TRBJ2-1; D unclear. Trimming took off 5 bases at V and 5 bases at J, with 10 bases between the two ends. The CDR3 is 13 amino acids. CDR1 is MNHNS, CDR2 SASEGT, per germline. The CDR3 reads CASSWGTHNEQFF. In nucleotides, the CDR3 is TGTGCCAGCAGTTGGGGAACTCACAATGAGCAGTTCTTC.

This clonotype occurred many times. CDR3 bases: TGTGCCAGCAGTCCGGGACTGTTCGGAAATGAGCAGTTCTTC. It translates to CASSPGLFGNEQFF. This rearrangement joins TRBV27 to TRBJ2-1; tentative D call: TRBD2 (6 bases). Germline lookup yields CDR1 MNHEY and CDR2 SMNVEV (reference sequence). With 5 bases removed from V and 7 bases from J, the gap between germline ends came to 15 bases. This CDR3 is built from 14 residues.

Regarding this clonotype: One base away lies a much larger clone, so this may be a sequencing read error. The V gene is TRBV5-1, the J gene TRBJ2-1; D ambiguous. The CDR3 covers 17 residues. The germline gives CDR1 SGHRS, CDR2 YFSETQ. CDR3 bases: TGTGCCAGCAGCCCCGGAATCGACTGGACCGCCTGCAATGAGCAGTTCTTC. This sequence encodes CASSPGIDWTACNEQFF.

This clonotype was recorded a few times. The chain has TRBV4-1 and TRBJ2-1, with no clear D. The ends were cut back, 2 bases at V and 0 bases at J, with 17 bases in the middle. CDR3 length: 18 residues. Germline CDR1 and CDR2: MGHRA and YSYEKL. CDR3 sequence reads: CASSQTLGVPSSYNEQFF. CDR3 nucleotides: TGCGCCAGCAGCCAAACTCTGGGCGTCCCAAGCTCCTACAATGAGCAGTTCTTC.

This clonotype showed up just a few times. V is TRBV11-2 and J is TRBJ2-5; TRBD2 matches at 9 bases. The germline gives CDR1 SGHAT, CDR2 FQNNGV. This CDR3 spans 17 amino acids. V lost 3 bases, J lost 4 bases, and 12 bases stayed unmatched. The CDR3 DNA reads TGTGCCAGCAGCTTCGGCGGGAGGGCCGGGTTAGGAGAGACCCAGTACTTC. This codes for CASSFGGRAGLGETQYF. Combining the CDR3 with reference TRBV11-2 and TRBJ2-5 gives the whole variable domain EAGVAQSPRYKIIEKRQSVAFWCNPISGHATLYWYQQILGQGPKLLIQFQNNGVVDDSQLPKDRFSAERLKGVDSTLKIQPAKLEDSAVYLCASSFGGRAGLGETQYFGPGTRLLVL.

This clonotype was seen once. No conserved phenylalanine or tryptophan ends this CDR3, so it is likely a read error. The V gene is TRBV28, the J gene TRBJ2-1, with D maybe TRBD2 (6 bases). V lost 3 bases, J lost 8 bases, and 23 bases lay in between. CDR3 length: 17 residues. Germline CDR1 and CDR2: MDHEN and SYDVKM. CDR3 loop: CASSLGYGRESRDEQFS. The CDR3 DNA reads as TGTGCCAGCAGTTTGGGTTATGGTCGGGAGAGCAGGGATGAGCAGTTCTCC.

This clonotype was recorded many times. The gene calls are TRBV9 and TRBJ2-2; weak D call: TRBD2 (7 bases). The CDR3 runs to 17 residues. Germline CDR1 reads SGDLS; CDR2 reads YYNGEE. Trimming shortened V by 0 bases and J by 4 bases, and 16 bases separated the two germline ends. CDR3 nucleotide sequence: TGTGCCAGCAGCGTAGCTGAGGGGGGGAGGGCCACCGGGGAGCTGTTTTTT. It specifies CASSVAEGGRATGELFF. Complete variable domain (other parts from reference TRBV9 and TRBJ2-2): DSGVTQTPKHLITATGQRVTLRCSPRSGDLSVYWYQQSLDQGLQFLIQYYNGEERAKGNILERFSAQQFPDLHSELNLSSLELGDSALYFCASSVAEGGRATGELFFGEGSRLTVL.

This clonotype was detected many times. This rearrangement joins TRBV2 to TRBJ2-3; 7 bases are shared with TRBD2. Germline lookup yields CDR1 SNHLY and CDR2 FYNNEI. With V trimmed by 5 bases and J by 2 bases, 10 bases remained unmatched. The CDR3 contains 16 residues. In nucleotides, the CDR3 is TGTGCCAGCAGTAGCGGGATTACAGCCTACACAGATACGCAGTATTTT. Its protein is CASSSGITAYTDTQYF.

The table lists this clonotype with many counts. The chain uses TRBV3-1 and TRBJ1-5, with no clear D. The germline V and J ends were trimmed by 1 base and 4 bases, with 11 bases remaining between them. The CDR3 spans 15 residues. Germline-derived CDR1 and CDR2 are LGHDT and YNNKEL (reference sequence). The CDR3 sequence: CASSQAGDGNQPQHF. The CDR3, as DNA: TGTGCCAGCAGCCAAGCCGGGGATGGGAATCAGCCCCAGCATTTT.

A note on this clonotype: A read error is possible here, since a much larger clone lies one base away. The V gene is TRBV6-1, the J gene TRBJ2-7; 7 nucleotides align to TRBD2. The CDR3 contains 15 residues. Trimming cost V 8 bases and J 2 bases; bases outside gene matches: 12. Germline V gives CDR1 MNHNS, CDR2 SASEGT. The CDR3 loop reads CASETGGGNAYEQYF. The CDR3 DNA follows: TGTGCCAGCGAGACTGGGGGGGGTAACGCCTACGAGCAGTACTTC.

With respect to this clonotype: This may be a read error: a much more frequent sequence differs by one nucleotide. The chain links TRBV5-4 to TRBJ2-5; 9 bases agree with TRBD1. CDR3 length: 15 amino acids. J was trimmed by 7 bases and V by 3 bases; bases with no gene match: 10. The V gene's germline CDR1 is SGHNT and CDR2 YYREEE (reference sequence). For the CDR3, the DNA is TGTGCCAGCAGCTCGGCCGGGACAGGGTCGGCGACCCAGTACTTC. Residues: CASSSAGTGSATQYF.